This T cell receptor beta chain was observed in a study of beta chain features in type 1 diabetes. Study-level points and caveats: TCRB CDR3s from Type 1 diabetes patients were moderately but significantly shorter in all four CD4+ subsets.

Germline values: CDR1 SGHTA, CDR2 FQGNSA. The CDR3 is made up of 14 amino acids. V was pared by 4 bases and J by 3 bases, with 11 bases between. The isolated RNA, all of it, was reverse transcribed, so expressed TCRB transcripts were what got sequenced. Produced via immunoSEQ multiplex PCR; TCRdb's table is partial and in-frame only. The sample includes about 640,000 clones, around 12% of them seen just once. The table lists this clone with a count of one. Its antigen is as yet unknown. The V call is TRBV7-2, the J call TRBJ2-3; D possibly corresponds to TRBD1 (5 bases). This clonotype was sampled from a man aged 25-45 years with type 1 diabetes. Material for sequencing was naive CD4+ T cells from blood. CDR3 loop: CASSSGIETDTQYF. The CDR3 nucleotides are TGTGCCAGCAGCTCAGGGATCGAGACAGATACGCAGTATTTT.